Presented here are 23 T cell receptor beta chains from one specimen sequenced in a study of Graves' ophthalmopathy and Graves' hyperthyroidism. The study amplified TCR beta CDR3 regions using RNA transcripts. First-round RT-PCR employed HTBI primers, with a second-round multiplex PCR after it. MiXCR was run by TCRdb on the multiplex PCR reads, yielding one entry per CDR3 protein. The sample contains under 800,000 distinct CDR3 sequences, 22% of which appear only once. Sequencing was carried out using peripheral blood. Receptor source: a woman aged 18-30 years with stable Graves' hyperthyroidism. Some clones in this sample may be carry-over from other donors' samples.

The chain joins TRBV6-1 to TRBJ2-5; D assignment may be TRBD1 or TRBD2 (5 bases each). Germline assignment: CDR1 MNHNS and CDR2 SASEGT. This CDR3 has 14 amino acids. Trimming cost V 3 bases and J 5 bases, with 13 bases left between them. The CDR3 sequence: CASSDRGWDETQYF. CDR3 coding DNA: TGTGCCAGCAGTGATCGAGGGTGGGACGAGACCCAGTACTTC.

With respect to this clonotype: A read error may explain this, as a much larger clone is one base away. The genes are TRBV11-2 and TRBJ2-5; D uncertain. The CDR3 runs 12 residues. Germline loops: CDR1 SGHAT, CDR2 FQNNGV. V shed 0 bases and J shed 6 bases, with 5 bases lying between them. The CDR3 DNA reads as TGTGCCAGCAGCTTAGATACGAAGACCCAGTACTTC. Translation gives CASSLDTKTQYF. Combining the CDR3 with reference TRBV11-2 and TRBJ2-5 gives the whole variable domain EAGVAQSPRYKIIEKRQSVAFWCNPISGHATLYWYQQILGQGPKLLIQFQNNGVVDDSQLPKDRFSAERLKGVDSTLKIQPAKLEDSAVYLCASSLDTKTQYFGPGTRLLVL.

This clonotype was counted many times. The V call is TRBV6-5, the J call TRBJ2-7; possible D gene TRBD1, 6 bases. Trimming pared 2 bases from V and 6 bases from J, leaving 14 bases between. The CDR3 covers 14 residues. From germline, CDR1 is MNHEY and CDR2 SVGAGI. CDR3 DNA sequence: TGTGCCAGCAGTTACGGGAAGGGGGTGGGCGAGCAGTACTTC. This translates into CASSYGKGVGEQYF.

This clonotype was detected a few times. Relative to the germline gene, one junction end is altered; a read error may explain this. The J gene is TRBJ2-1, the V gene TRBV7-2, with 11 bases matching TRBD1. Germline assignment: CDR1 SGHTA and CDR2 FQGNSA. CDR3 length: 15 amino acids. CDR3 amino acids: CASSFRDRGSNEKFF. The CDR3 coding sequence is TGTGCCAGCAGCTTCCGGGACAGGGGGAGCAATGAGAAGTTCTTC. The full variable domain, in which reference TRBV7-2 and TRBJ2-1 provide the parts outside the CDR3, is GAGVSQSPSNKVTEKGKDVELRCDPISGHTALYWYRQSLGQGLEFLIYFQGNSAPDKSGLPSDRFSAERTGGSVSTLTIQRTQQEDSAVYLCASSFRDRGSNEKFFGPGTRLTVL.

The gene calls are TRBV6-1 and TRBJ2-7, with TRBD1 matching over 8 bases. Germline trimming cut 3 bases from V and 3 bases from J; bases unmatched to any gene: 4. The CDR3 is 14 residues long. Germline V gene lookup returns CDR1 MNHNS and CDR2 SASEGT. DNA for the CDR3: TGTGCCAGCAGTGACCACGACAGGGGCTACGAGCAGTACTTC. This sequence encodes CASSDHDRGYEQYF.

This clonotype appeared many times. This chain connects TRBV30 to TRBJ1-2; maybe TRBD1 (5 bases). CDR1 and CDR2 from the germline V gene are GTSNPN and SVGIG (reference sequence). V was cut by 2 bases and J by 5 bases, with 12 bases left in between. The length of the CDR3 is 13 residues. DNA for the CDR3: TGTGCCTGGAGTCCCGGGACCCTTTATGGCTACACCTTC. Translating it yields CAWSPGTLYGYTF.

The chain has TRBV10-1 and TRBJ1-2; D is unresolved. From germline, CDR1 is WNHNN and CDR2 SYGVQD (reference sequence). V lost 6 bases and J 6 bases, leaving 17 bases between the germline ends. The CDR3 sequence is 14 residues long. The CDR3 sequence is CASSPGVPGDGYTF. CDR3 coding DNA: TGCGCCAGCAGCCCCGGGGTCCCTGGAGATGGCTACACCTTC.

The table lists this clonotype with many counts. The chain carries TRBV6-5 and TRBJ1-2; D is unclear. Per the germline V gene, CDR1 is MNHEY and CDR2 is SVGAGI. V lost 2 bases, J lost 5 bases, and 9 bases lay in between. The length of the CDR3 is 13 residues. The CDR3 DNA reads TGTGCCAGCAGTTACAAGCCCGAGTATGGCTACACCTTC. Translating it yields CASSYKPEYGYTF.

The chain employs TRBV6-1 and TRBJ1-1; no clear D gene. CDR1 is MNHNS, CDR2 SASEGT, per germline. The CDR3 is made up of 15 amino acids. V was pared by 2 bases and J by 5 bases, with 15 bases between. CDR3 in DNA: TGTGCCAGCAGTGAACGGTCGGTAGGGAGGACTGAAGCTTTCTTT. Amino acid sequence: CASSERSVGRTEAFF.

Many counts were recorded for this clonotype. The CDR3 DNA reads TGTGCCAGCAGTGAAAGGGTGAGGGGACAGGTGAACACCGGGGAGCTGTTTTTT. Its protein product is CASSERVRGQVNTGELFF. The chain combines TRBV6-1 with TRBJ2-2, with 8 bases fitting TRBD1. Germline lookup yields CDR1 MNHNS and CDR2 SASEGT. Germline trimming cut 2 bases from V and 1 base from J; bases unmatched to any gene: 9. This CDR3 has 18 amino acids.

Ten or more counts support this clonotype. The chain combines TRBV28 with TRBJ2-7; a weak D match, TRBD2 (5 bases). This CDR3 contains 16 residues. Germline CDR1 is MDHEN and CDR2 is SYDVKM. V was shortened by 5 bases and J by 1 base, with 18 bases between the two germline ends. The CDR3 loop is CASSPLLDSASYEQYF. CDR3 sequence (DNA): TGTGCCAGCAGTCCCCTACTAGACTCGGCATCCTACGAGCAGTACTTC.

J is TRBJ2-7 and V is TRBV11-2; D not certain. From germline, CDR1 is SGHAT and CDR2 FQNNGV. The CDR3 runs 15 residues. V was cut by 2 bases and J by 1 base, with 12 bases left in between. Here the CDR3 DNA reads TGTGCCAGCAGCTTAAATCTGGGGTTTTCCTACGAGCAGTACTTC. This codes for CASSLNLGFSYEQYF.

At least ten counts were recorded for this clonotype. It is likely a read error, because the conserved phenylalanine at the end of the CDR3 is missing. The chain combines TRBV14 with TRBJ1-1; D ambiguous. Germline CDR1 reads SGHDN; CDR2 reads FVKESK. The ends were cut back, 2 bases at V and 3 bases at J, with 13 bases in the middle. The CDR3 sequence is 15 residues long. DNA of the CDR3: TGTGCCAGCAGCCAATTGAGGACTGGGGACACTGAAGCTTTCCTT. This translates into CASSQLRTGDTEAFL.

This clonotype was seen many times. V and J are TRBV12-3 or TRBV12-4 and TRBJ1-1; D remains unclear. The CDR3 extends over 10 amino acids. V was trimmed by 5 bases and J by 8 bases, leaving 6 bases between them. CDR3 in DNA: TGTGCCAGCAGTGGACGGGAAGCTTTCTTT. Translated: CASSGREAFF.

This clonotype was seen ten or more times. V is TRBV20-1 and J is TRBJ2-7; 9 bases line up with TRBD1. The length of the CDR3 is 14 residues. V was pared by 7 bases and J by 3 bases, with 10 bases of the junction left unmatched. The germline V gene has CDR1 DFQATT and CDR2 SNEGSKA (reference sequence). CDR3: CSGGSMGQGYEQYF. CDR3 coding DNA: TGCAGTGGGGGGTCGATGGGACAGGGCTACGAGCAGTACTTC.

There are many counts of this clonotype. The chain employs TRBV13 and TRBJ1-5; TRBD1 aligns across 8 bases. The CDR3 runs 13 residues. The V and J ends lost 5 bases and 7 bases, in that order; junction bases with no gene match: 4. Germline V lookup: CDR1 PRHDT, CDR2 FYEKMQ (reference sequence). CDR3 loop: CASSEDRDQPQHF. The CDR3 DNA follows: TGTGCCAGCAGCGAGGACAGGGACCAGCCCCAGCATTTT.

V gene TRBV4-1 combines with J gene TRBJ1-5, with no clear D. The CDR3 sequence is 13 residues long. Per germline, CDR1 MGHRA and CDR2 YSYEKL. V lost 6 bases and J 6 bases, leaving 12 bases between the germline ends. This chain's CDR3 is CASSPVEGQPQHF. The CDR3 nucleotides are TGCGCCAGCAGTCCTGTTGAGGGTCAGCCCCAGCATTTT.

The V call is TRBV13, the J call TRBJ1-6; D remains unclear. Between the trimmed V and J ends, which lost 2 bases and 0 bases, there was a span of 11 bases. The length of the CDR3 is 17 residues. Germline-derived CDR1 and CDR2 are PRHDT and FYEKMQ (reference sequence). The CDR3 is CASSLSPGSSYNSPLHF. The CDR3 DNA sequence: TGTGCCAGCAGCTTATCGCCTGGTAGCTCCTATAATTCACCCCTCCACTTT. Based on the CDR3 plus reference TRBV13 and TRBJ1-6, the full variable domain is AAGVIQSPRHLIKEKRETATLKCYPIPRHDTVYWYQQGPGQDPQFLISFYEKMQSDKGSIPDRFSAQQFSDYHSELNMSSLELGDSALYFCASSLSPGSSYNSPLHFGNGTRLTVT.

There are a few counts of this clonotype. The V gene is TRBV4-1, the J gene TRBJ1-2, with D perhaps TRBD1 (5 bases). The germline V gene has CDR1 MGHRA and CDR2 YSYEKL. CDR3 size: 15 residues. Trimming stripped 1 base from V and 3 bases from J, with 12 bases between. CDR3 amino acids: CASSQVTGQYYGYTF. CDR3 DNA sequence: TGCGCCAGCAGCCAAGTTACGGGGCAATACTATGGCTACACCTTC.

This clonotype was detected many times. Written as DNA, the CDR3 is TGTGCCAGCAGTTTCGGCTCGGACGAGCAGTACTTC. It is translated as CASSFGSDEQYF. The V call is TRBV28, the J call TRBJ2-7; D unresolved. Trimming cost V 3 bases and J 5 bases, with 8 bases left between them. CDR3 length equals 12 residues. Germline V gives CDR1 MDHEN, CDR2 SYDVKM.

This clonotype was observed a handful of times. The V gene is TRBV6-8, the J gene TRBJ1-1; D remains unclear. Trimming pared 0 bases from V and 6 bases from J, leaving 17 bases between. The V gene's germline CDR1 is MNHGY and CDR2 SAAAGT. This CDR3 is 16 amino acids long. The DNA of the CDR3 is TGTGCCAGCAGTTACTCGAACGCCAAATCGGAACCTGAAGCTTTCTTT. It codes for CASSYSNAKSEPEAFF.

The chain combines TRBV30 with TRBJ1-1; 9 bases match TRBD1. Per germline, CDR1 GTSNPN and CDR2 SVGIG (reference sequence). The V segment lost 3 bases and the J segment 3 bases; nucleotides outside the gene matches: 5. There are 14 residues in the CDR3. The CDR3 sequence: CAWSRQGEDTEAFF. In DNA, the CDR3 is TGTGCCTGGAGCCGACAGGGGGAGGACACTGAAGCTTTCTTT. Full variable domain (outside the CDR3, taken from reference TRBV30 and TRBJ1-1): SQTIHQWPATLVQPVGSPLSLECTVEGTSNPNLYWYRQAAGRGLQLLFYSVGIGQISSEVPQNLSASRPQDRQFILSSKKLLLSDSGFYLCAWSRQGEDTEAFFGQGTRLTVV.

This clonotype was recorded at least ten times. CDR3 nucleotides: TGTGCCAGTTCCGAGGGGCTCGAGCAGTACTTC. Its translation: CASSEGLEQYF. The chain employs TRBV19 and TRBJ2-7; the D gene could be TRBD1 or TRBD2 (5 bases each). The CDR3 runs to 11 residues. Germline lookup yields CDR1 LNHDA and CDR2 SQIVND (reference sequence). V was shortened by 8 bases and J by 6 bases, with 11 bases between the two germline ends.